A selection of T cell receptor beta chains follows, all from one sample in a study of T cell changes during pregnancy in multiple sclerosis. TCRdb's copy holds only in-frame clones and misses some; the assay was immunoSEQ multiplex PCR. The sample has under 80,000 clones; approximately 92% are singletons. The source material was peripheral blood, sampled after pregnancy. The receptor source for this set is a female donor in good health, enrolled as a control in a pregnancy study. CDR3s include the opening cysteine and the closing phenylalanine or tryptophan. The D gene is left open where the match is weak.

CDR3: CASSPVGVANYGYTF
V: TRBV5-1
D: -

CDR3: CASSEARGQGTDTQYF
V: TRBV6-1
D: TRBD1

CDR3: CASSLYYEQYF
V: TRBV7-2
D: -

CDR3: CASSLGPSRGGAYEQYF
V: TRBV7-9
D: TRBD2

CDR3: CASRPRPDTQYF
V: TRBV7-9
D: -

CDR3: CASSERTPPRGYTF
V: TRBV19
D: -

CDR3: CASSLSPGGNSPLHF
V: TRBV7-9
D: -

CDR3: CASSLARSASSYEQYF
V: TRBV7-2
D: -

CDR3: CATSRDRRVPGQETQYF
V: TRBV15
D: -

CDR3: CASSPGRVEKLFF
V: TRBV11-2
D: -

CDR3: CASSSHRGQDYGYTF
V: TRBV27
D: TRBD1

CDR3: CASRPSTGRGGYTF
V: TRBV5-1
D: -

CDR3: CASSPPNTGELFF
V: TRBV18
D: -

CDR3: CASSLGSGDDTEAFF
V: TRBV5-1
D: -

CDR3: CASNPGGTEAFF
V: TRBV2
D: -

CDR3: CASSSSGRESYEQYF
V: TRBV27
D: TRBD2

CDR3: CASSQDARRQGWVSVFAQYF
V: TRBV4-3
D: TRBD1

CDR3: CASSINGGNKNEQFF
V: TRBV19
D: -

CDR3: CASSEALSSTQYF
V: TRBV6-1
D: -

CDR3: CASSPHPQGPYEQYF
V: TRBV7-9
D: -

CDR3: CASSKGVQGRDTQYF
V: TRBV21-1
D: -

CDR3: CASSLQGLGETQYF
V: TRBV11-2
D: -

CDR3: CASSPAVEGVHNEQFF
V: TRBV18
D: -

CDR3: CASRPTGGVYEQYF
V: TRBV28
D: -